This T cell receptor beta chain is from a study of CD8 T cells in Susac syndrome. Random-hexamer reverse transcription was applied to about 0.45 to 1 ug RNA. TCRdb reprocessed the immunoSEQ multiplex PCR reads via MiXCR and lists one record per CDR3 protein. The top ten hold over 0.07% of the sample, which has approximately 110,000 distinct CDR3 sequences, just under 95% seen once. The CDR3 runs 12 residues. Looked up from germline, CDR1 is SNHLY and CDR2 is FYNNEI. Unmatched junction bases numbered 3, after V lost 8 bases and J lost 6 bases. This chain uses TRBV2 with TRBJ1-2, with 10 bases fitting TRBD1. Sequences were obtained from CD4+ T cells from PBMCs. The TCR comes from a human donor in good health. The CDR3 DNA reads TGTGCCAGCCGGGACAGGGGCAATGGCTACACCTTC. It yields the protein CASRDRGNGYTF.